The subject of this entry is one TCR beta chain. These data are taken from a study of T cells expressing NK-cell markers. cDNA encoding TCR beta was synthesized via 5'RACE template switching incorporating UMIs. TCRdb reanalyzed the 5' RACE reads, giving one entry per CDR3 protein sequence and no DNA. Its listing shows approximately 550,000 distinct CDR3 sequences. Germline CDR1 MNHEY, CDR2 SVGEGT. The CDR3 contains 15 residues. The clonotype comes from a man aged 18 to 35 in good health. V gene TRBV6-2 or TRBV6-3 combines with J gene TRBJ2-3; TCRdb proposes TRBD1, but this gene call is untestable without DNA. The sequenced material came from blood T cells: a sorted CD56 or NKG2C T cell subset, CD4+ or CD8+ T cells, or bulk PBMC T cells (not recorded which). CDR3 residues: CASEEWGPGTDTQYF.